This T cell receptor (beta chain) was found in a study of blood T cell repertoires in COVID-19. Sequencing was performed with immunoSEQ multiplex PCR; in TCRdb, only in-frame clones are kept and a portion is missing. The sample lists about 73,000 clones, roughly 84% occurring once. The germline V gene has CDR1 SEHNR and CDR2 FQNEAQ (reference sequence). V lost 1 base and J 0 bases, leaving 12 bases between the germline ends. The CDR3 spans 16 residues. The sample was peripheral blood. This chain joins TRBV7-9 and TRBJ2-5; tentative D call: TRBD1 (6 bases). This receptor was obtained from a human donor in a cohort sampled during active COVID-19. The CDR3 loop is CASSLGGGQYQETQYF. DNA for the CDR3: TGTGCCAGCAGCTTAGGAGGAGGACAGTACCAAGAGACCCAGTACTTC.